Below, one TCR beta chain is given with its context. The antigen remains unidentified. Data came from immunoSEQ multiplex PCR; TCRdb stores just in-frame clones and leaves some out. The sample has more than 150,000 clones; about 90% are singletons. This sample was included in a study of T cell responses to AZD1222 COVID-19 vaccine. Broader study findings: Possibly, clonal diversity was underestimated; donors were largely white British and included more females. Distributed over spike, vaccine-associated CD4 TCRs predominated at 160-218 and 743-854. Just a handful of people given AZD1222 tested seropositive at baseline.

Second-dose recipients at about 4 or about 12 weeks were treated as one pooled group. Losses at the gene ends were 1 base for V and 3 bases for J; bases not matched to a gene: 3. The germline CDR1 and CDR2 sequences are SGHNT and YYREEE (reference sequence). This CDR3 spans 15 amino acids. This chain joins TRBV5-4 and TRBJ1-3, with 8 bases matching TRBD1. The sample was peripheral blood, taken 28 days after the second AZD1222 dose. The TCR comes from an adult who received the AZD1222 COVID-19 vaccine. Written as DNA, the CDR3 is TGTGCCAGCAGCTTGCCAGGGGGCAATGGAAACACCATATATTTT. This gives the protein CASSLPGGNGNTIYF.